This T cell receptor beta chain was profiled in a study of control samples from healthy donors and cancer patients. The CDR3 covers 14 residues. Germline CDR1 is MNHEY and CDR2 is SVGAGI. Deletions cut 0 bases from V and 2 bases from J, with 4 bases between. Clones were sequenced by immunoSEQ multiplex PCR, and TCRdb holds only the in-frame ones, with some missing. The top ten hold more than 2% of the sample, which has around 110,000 clones, about 93% seen once. Material: blood. The sequence came from a man aged 25-45 years in good health. V gene TRBV6-5 combines with J gene TRBJ2-2; D is unresolved. Here the CDR3 reads CASSYSENTGELFF. Here the CDR3 DNA reads TGTGCCAGCAGTTACTCGGAAAACACCGGGGAGCTGTTTTTT.